This T cell receptor beta chain came from a study of T cell repertoires in cytomegalovirus infection. Overall study context: Matching HLA type and CMV infection were both indicated by public TCR beta signatures. The study's findings and limits: HLA-C-restricted, CMV-specific TCR beta clonotypes were dominant ex vivo. Carriers of CMV and the relevant HLA type were discriminated by public TCR beta frequency.

In its sample, this clonotype was seen many times. No antigen is known for it. TCRdb ran MiXCR on the reads and lists one entry per CDR3 protein. The profile shows about 310,000 distinct CDR3 sequences, roughly 17% of them singletons. The material sequenced was PBMCs. The source of this sequence is a human donor in good health (CMV status not recorded). Some clones in this sample may be carry-over from other donors' samples.

The CDR3: CASSVFGGEKLFF. CDR3 coding DNA: TGTGCCAGCAGTGTCTTTGGTGGTGAAAAACTGTTTTTT. The chain joins TRBV12-3 or TRBV12-4 to TRBJ1-4; D gene unclear. Trimming cost V 5 bases and J 7 bases, with 11 bases left between them. This CDR3 comprises 13 residues.